This TCR beta chain originates from a study of kidney transplant recipient with SARS-CoV-2 infection. With 5 bases removed from V and 12 bases from J, the gap between germline ends came to 16 bases. Per the germline V gene, CDR1 is MDHEN and CDR2 is SYDVKM. CDR3 length equals 12 residues. Worth noting for this clonotype: Given a much more abundant clone one base away, this may be a read error.

MiXCR, applied by TCRdb to the reads, yields one record per CDR3 protein. The sample holds fewer than 250,000 distinct CDR3 sequences, under 30% seen once. The sequenced sample was a blood sample, obtained at baseline and between days 110 and 120 from a kidney transplant recipient. The chain combines TRBV28 with TRBJ1-2, with D tentatively TRBD1 (6 bases). The sequence derives from a male patient aged 25-45 years who had COVID-19 and was a kidney transplant recipient. Part of the T cell pool may stem from the graft donor. CDR3 coding DNA: TGTGCCAGCAGTACCCGGACAGTAGGCCACACCTTC. Translating it yields CASSTRTVGHTF.